This T cell receptor (beta chain) was sequenced during a study of T cell responses to AZD1222 COVID-19 vaccine. As for this clone: Antigen unknown.

Using immunoSEQ multiplex PCR, the repertoire was profiled, and TCRdb retains in-frame clones only, with some absent. The sample contains about 120,000 clones, approximately 90% of which appear only once. V lost 3 bases, J lost 2 bases, and 5 bases stayed unmatched. From germline, CDR1 is LGHDT and CDR2 YNNKEL (reference sequence). The CDR3 is 16 amino acids. The study, taken as a whole, reports: Only a handful of AZD1222 recipients, roughly six in all, had baseline seropositivity.

The sample in question was peripheral blood, obtained 28 days after the second AZD1222 dose. The rearrangement joins TRBV3-1 (or the pseudogene TRBV3-2) to TRBJ2-5, with 11 bases aligning to TRBD1. The origin of this receptor is an adult who received the AZD1222 COVID-19 vaccine. CDR3 loop: CASSHGTGGRQETQYF. The CDR3 region has the DNA TGTGCCAGCAGCCATGGGACAGGGGGAAGACAAGAGACCCAGTACTTC.